A single sample gave rise to the 5 T cell receptor beta chains below, sequenced in a study of shared clonotypes between healthy human individuals. The naive CD8 fraction comprised CD45RO-negative cells positively selected for CCR7 and excluded terminally differentiated effector memory CD45RA+ cells. Assay used: immunoSEQ multiplex PCR; TCRdb lists only in-frame clones, some missing. The repertoire holds about 2.1 million clones, with just over 90% as singletons. Sequenced: naive CD8+ T cells from PBMCs. The receptors were gathered from a man between 18 and 35 years old in good health. Some clones in this sample may be carry-over from other donors' samples.

The chain carries TRBV4-1 and TRBJ1-2, with D perhaps TRBD1 (5 bases). Germline CDR1 reads MGHRA; CDR2 reads YSYEKL. V was shortened by 0 bases and J by 8 bases, with 16 bases between the two germline ends. The CDR3 spans 15 residues. The CDR3 loop reads CASSQDHKGSWGYTF. In nucleotides, the CDR3 is TGCGCCAGCAGCCAAGATCACAAGGGGTCGTGGGGCTACACCTTC.

The chain recombines TRBV9 with TRBJ2-3; D gene ambiguous. V lost 0 bases and J lost 2, with 10 bases in between. Per germline, CDR1 SGDLS and CDR2 YYNGEE. The CDR3 is 15 amino acids. The CDR3 sequence is CASSVGWVNTDTQYF. The CDR3 DNA is TGTGCCAGCAGCGTAGGGTGGGTTAACACAGATACGCAGTATTTT.

V gene TRBV29-1 combines with J gene TRBJ2-1, with 7 bases aligning to TRBD2. The CDR3 contains 16 residues. J was trimmed by 3 bases and V by 4 bases; bases with no gene match: 12. Germline V gene lookup returns CDR1 SQVTM and CDR2 ANQGSEA. This CDR3 is CSVGGPAGKFYNEQFF. CDR3 DNA: TGCAGCGTTGGGGGTCCAGCGGGAAAGTTCTACAATGAGCAGTTCTTC.

As concerns this clone: Other DNA sequences in the sample encode the same CDR3. The V call is TRBV6-5, the J call TRBJ2-7; 9 bases are a match to TRBD2. The CDR3 is 15 residues long. Germline CDR1 and CDR2: MNHEY and SVGAGI. After removal of 2 bases from V and 0 bases from J, the junction contained 2 bases not matched to a gene. CDR3 residues: CASSYLSGSSYEQYF. The CDR3 coding sequence is TGTGCCAGCAGTTACCTTAGCGGGAGCTCCTACGAGCAGTACTTC.

The rearrangement joins TRBV7-6 to TRBJ2-6, with D unresolved. The germline V gene encodes CDR1 SGHVS and CDR2 FNYEAQ. V lost 3 bases and J lost 0, with 6 bases in between. The CDR3 loop spans 15 amino acids. CDR3 region: CASSLKFSGANVLTF. As DNA, the CDR3 is TGTGCCAGCAGCTTGAAGTTCTCTGGGGCCAACGTCCTGACTTTC.